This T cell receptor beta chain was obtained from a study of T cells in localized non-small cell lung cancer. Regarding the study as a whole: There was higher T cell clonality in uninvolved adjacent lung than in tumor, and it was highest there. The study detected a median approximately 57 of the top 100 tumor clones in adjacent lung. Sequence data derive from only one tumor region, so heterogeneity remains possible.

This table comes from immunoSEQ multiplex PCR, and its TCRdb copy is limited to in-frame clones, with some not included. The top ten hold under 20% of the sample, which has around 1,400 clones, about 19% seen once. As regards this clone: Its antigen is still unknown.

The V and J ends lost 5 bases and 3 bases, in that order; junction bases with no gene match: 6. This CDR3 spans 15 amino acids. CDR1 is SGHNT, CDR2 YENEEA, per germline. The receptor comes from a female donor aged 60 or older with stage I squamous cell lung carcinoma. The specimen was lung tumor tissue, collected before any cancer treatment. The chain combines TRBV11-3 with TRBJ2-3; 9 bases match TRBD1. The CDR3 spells CASSAGTGRTDTQYF. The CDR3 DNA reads TGTGCCAGCAGCGCGGGGACAGGGAGAACAGATACGCAGTATTTT.